The table lists the clone carrying this T cell receptor beta chain with a count of one. This record comes from a study of control samples from healthy donors and cancer patients. Assay: immunoSEQ multiplex PCR; the TCRdb copy retains only in-frame clones and omits some. The profile shows 150,000 to 200,000 clones, more than 80% of them singletons. The CDR3 spans 14 residues. V was pared by 4 bases and J by 7 bases, with 7 bases of the junction left unmatched. Looked up from germline, CDR1 is SGHRS and CDR2 is YFSETQ. The sequenced sample was blood. The sequence was obtained from a man aged 30 to 39 in good health. The chain links TRBV5-1 to TRBJ1-2; 10 bases agree with TRBD1. The CDR3 loop is CASSRRQGAGGYTF. For the CDR3, the DNA is TGCGCCAGCAGCAGGAGACAGGGGGCGGGTGGCTACACCTTC.